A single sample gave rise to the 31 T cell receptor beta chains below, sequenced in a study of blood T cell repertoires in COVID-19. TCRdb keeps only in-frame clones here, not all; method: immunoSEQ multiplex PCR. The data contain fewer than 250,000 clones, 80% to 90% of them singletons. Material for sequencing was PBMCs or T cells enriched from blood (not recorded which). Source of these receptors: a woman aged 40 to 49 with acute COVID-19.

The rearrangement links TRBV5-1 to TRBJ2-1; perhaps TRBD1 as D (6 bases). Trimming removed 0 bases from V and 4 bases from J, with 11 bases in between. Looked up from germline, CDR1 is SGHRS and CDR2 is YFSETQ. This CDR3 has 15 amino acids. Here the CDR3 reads CASSLVGDKYNEQFF. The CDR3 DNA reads TGCGCCAGCAGCTTGGTCGGGGACAAGTACAATGAGCAGTTCTTC.

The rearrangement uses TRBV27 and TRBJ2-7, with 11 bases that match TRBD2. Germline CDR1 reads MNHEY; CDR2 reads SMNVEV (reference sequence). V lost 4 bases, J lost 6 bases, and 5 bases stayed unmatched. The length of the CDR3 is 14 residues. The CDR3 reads CASSSTSGIGEQYF. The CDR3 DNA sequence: TGTGCCAGCAGTTCGACTAGCGGGATTGGCGAGCAGTACTTC.

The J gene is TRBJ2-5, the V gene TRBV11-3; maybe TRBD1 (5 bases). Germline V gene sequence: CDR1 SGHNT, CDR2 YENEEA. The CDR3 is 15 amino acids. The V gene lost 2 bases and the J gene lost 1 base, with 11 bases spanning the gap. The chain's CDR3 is CASSLQGVGQETQYF. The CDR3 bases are TGTGCCAGCAGCTTACAGGGTGTCGGCCAAGAGACCCAGTACTTC.

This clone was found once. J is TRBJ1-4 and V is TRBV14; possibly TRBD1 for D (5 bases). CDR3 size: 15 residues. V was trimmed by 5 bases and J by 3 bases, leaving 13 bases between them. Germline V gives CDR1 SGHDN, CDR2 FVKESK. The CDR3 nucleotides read TGTGCCAGCAGCAGTCTCAGGGTCTCTAATGAAAAACTGTTTTTT. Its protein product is CASSSLRVSNEKLFF.

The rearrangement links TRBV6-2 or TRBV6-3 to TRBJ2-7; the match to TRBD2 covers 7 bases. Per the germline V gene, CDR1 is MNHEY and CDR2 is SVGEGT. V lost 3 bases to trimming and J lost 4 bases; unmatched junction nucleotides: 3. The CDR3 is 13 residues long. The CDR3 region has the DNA TGTGCCAGCAGTTATCTCGGGGGGTACGAGCAGTACTTC. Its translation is CASSYLGGYEQYF.

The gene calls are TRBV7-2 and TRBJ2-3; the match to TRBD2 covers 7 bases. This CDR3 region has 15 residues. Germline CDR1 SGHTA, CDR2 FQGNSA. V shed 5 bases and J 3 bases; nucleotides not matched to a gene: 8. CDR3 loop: CASSPGGSGTDTQYF. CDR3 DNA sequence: TGTGCCAGCAGCCCGGGAGGTAGCGGTACAGATACGCAGTATTTT.

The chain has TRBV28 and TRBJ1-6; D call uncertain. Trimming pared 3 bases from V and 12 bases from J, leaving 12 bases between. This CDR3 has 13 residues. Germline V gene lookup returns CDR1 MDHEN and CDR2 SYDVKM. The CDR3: CASSFNRRGPLHF. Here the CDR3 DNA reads TGTGCCAGCAGTTTTAATAGGCGGGGACCCCTCCACTTT.

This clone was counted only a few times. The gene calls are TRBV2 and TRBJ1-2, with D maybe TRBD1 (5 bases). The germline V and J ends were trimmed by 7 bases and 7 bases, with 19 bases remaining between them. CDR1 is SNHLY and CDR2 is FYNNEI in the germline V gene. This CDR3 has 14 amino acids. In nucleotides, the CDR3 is TGTGCCAGCATCACTCAGGAGGGGTTTGGTGGCTACACCTTC. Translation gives CASITQEGFGGYTF.

CDR3 protein: CAWAGGGNQPQHF. CDR3 nucleotides: TGTGCCTGGGCAGGGGGCGGCAATCAGCCCCAGCATTTT. The rearrangement uses TRBV30 and TRBJ1-5, with 8 bases that match TRBD1. The CDR3 sequence is 13 residues long. V gave up 5 bases and J gave up 2 bases; unmatched junction bases: 2. Germline V gene sequence: CDR1 GTSNPN, CDR2 SVGIG (reference sequence).

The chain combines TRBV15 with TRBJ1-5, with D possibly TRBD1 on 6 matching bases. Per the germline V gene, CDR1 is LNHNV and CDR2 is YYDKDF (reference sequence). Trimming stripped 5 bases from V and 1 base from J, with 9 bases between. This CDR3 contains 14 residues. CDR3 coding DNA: TGTGCCACCAGCCGGACAGTAAGCAATCAGCCCCAGCATTTT. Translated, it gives CATSRTVSNQPQHF.

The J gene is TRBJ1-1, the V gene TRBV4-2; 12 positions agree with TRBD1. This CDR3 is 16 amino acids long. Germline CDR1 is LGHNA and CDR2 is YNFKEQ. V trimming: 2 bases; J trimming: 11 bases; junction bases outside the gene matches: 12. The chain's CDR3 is CASSQFDSGTGGRAFF. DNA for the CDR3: TGTGCCAGCAGCCAATTCGACTCCGGGACAGGGGGCCGCGCTTTCTTT.

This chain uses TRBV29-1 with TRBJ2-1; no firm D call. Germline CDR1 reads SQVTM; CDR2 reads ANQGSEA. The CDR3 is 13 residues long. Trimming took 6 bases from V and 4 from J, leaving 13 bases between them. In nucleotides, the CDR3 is TGCAGCGTCCGAGGTGATGCGTACAATGAGCAGTTCTTC. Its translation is CSVRGDAYNEQFF.

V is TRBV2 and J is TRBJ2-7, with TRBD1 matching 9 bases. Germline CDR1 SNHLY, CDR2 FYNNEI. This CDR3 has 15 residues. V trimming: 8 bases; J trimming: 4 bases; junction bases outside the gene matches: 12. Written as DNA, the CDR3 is TGTGCCAGCGCGAGGGGGGGGACAGGGAATTACGAGCAGTACTTC. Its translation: CASARGGTGNYEQYF.

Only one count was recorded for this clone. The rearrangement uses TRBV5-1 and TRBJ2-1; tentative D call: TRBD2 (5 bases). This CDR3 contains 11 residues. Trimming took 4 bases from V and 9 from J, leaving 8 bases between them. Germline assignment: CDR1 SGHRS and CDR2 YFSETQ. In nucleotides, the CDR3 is TGCGCCAGCAGCCGGGGAGCTGAGCAGTTCTTC. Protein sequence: CASSRGAEQFF.

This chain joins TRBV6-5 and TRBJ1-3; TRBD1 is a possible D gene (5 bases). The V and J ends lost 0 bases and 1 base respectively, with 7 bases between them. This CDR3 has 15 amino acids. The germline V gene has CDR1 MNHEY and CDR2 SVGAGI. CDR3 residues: CASSYSGASGNTIYF. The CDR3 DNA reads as TGTGCCAGCAGTTACTCTGGGGCTTCTGGAAACACCATATATTTT.

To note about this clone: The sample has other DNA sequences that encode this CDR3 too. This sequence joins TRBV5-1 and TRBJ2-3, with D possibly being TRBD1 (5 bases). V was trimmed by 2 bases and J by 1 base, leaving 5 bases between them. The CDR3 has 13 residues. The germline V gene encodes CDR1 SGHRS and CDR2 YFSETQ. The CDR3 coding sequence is TGCGCCAGCAGCTTACAGGGCACAGATACGCAGTATTTT. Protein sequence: CASSLQGTDTQYF.

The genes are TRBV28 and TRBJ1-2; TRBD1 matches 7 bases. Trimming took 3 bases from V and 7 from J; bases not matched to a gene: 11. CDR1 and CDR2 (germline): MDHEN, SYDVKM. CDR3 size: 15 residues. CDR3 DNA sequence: TGTGCCAGCAGTTTTACGGTCAGGGGGATCCTTGGCTACACCTTC. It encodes CASSFTVRGILGYTF.

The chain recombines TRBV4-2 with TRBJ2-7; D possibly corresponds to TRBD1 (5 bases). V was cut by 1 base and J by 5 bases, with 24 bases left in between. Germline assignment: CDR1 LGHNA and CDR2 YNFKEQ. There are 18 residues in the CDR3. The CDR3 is CASSQVVHDRLRGNEQYF. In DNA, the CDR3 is TGTGCCAGCAGCCAAGTTGTACATGACCGTCTTAGGGGTAACGAGCAGTACTTC.

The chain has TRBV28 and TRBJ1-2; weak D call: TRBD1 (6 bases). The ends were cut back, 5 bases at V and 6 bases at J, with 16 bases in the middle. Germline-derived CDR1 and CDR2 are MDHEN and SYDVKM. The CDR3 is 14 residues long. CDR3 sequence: CASSPLGEGDGYTF. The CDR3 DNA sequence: TGTGCCAGCAGTCCCCTTGGTGAGGGGGATGGCTACACCTTC.

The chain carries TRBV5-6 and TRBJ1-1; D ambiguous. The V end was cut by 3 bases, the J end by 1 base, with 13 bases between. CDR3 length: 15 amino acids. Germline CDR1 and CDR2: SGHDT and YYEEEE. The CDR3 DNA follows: TGTGCCAGCAGCTGGGCCAGGCCCTCGAACACTGAAGCTTTCTTT. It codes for CASSWARPSNTEAFF.

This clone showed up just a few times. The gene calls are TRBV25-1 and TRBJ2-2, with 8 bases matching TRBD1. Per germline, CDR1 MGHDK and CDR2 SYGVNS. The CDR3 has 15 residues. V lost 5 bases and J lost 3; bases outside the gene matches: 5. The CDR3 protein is CASSLVDRDTGELFF. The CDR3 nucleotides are TGTGCCAGCAGTCTTGTGGACAGGGACACCGGGGAGCTGTTTTTT.

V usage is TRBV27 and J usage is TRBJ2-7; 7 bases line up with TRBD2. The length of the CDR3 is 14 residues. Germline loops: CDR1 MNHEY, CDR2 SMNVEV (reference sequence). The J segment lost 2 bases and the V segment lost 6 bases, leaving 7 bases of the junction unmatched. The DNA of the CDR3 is TGTGCCAGCAGACCGGGAGGCCCGACCTACGAGCAGTACTTC. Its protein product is CASRPGGPTYEQYF.

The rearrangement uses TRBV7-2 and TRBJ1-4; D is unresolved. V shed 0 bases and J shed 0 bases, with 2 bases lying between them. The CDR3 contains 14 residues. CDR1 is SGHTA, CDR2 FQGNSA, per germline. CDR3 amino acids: CASSLAATNEKLFF. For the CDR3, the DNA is TGTGCCAGCAGCTTAGCCGCAACTAATGAAAAACTGTTTTTT. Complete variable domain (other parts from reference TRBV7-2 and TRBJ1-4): GAGVSQSPSNKVTEKGKDVELRCDPISGHTALYWYRQSLGQGLEFLIYFQGNSAPDKSGLPSDRFSAERTGGSVSTLTIQRTQQEDSAVYLCASSLAATNEKLFFGSGTQLSVL.

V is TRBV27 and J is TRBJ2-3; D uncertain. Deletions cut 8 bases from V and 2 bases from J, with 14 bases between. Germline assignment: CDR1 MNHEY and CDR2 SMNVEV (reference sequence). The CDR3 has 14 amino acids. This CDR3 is CASFPLRSTDTQYF. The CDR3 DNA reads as TGTGCCAGCTTCCCCCTGCGGTCCACAGATACGCAGTATTTT.

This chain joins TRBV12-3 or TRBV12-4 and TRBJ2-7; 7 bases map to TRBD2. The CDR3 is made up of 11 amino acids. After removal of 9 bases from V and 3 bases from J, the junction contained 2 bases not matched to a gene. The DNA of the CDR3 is TGTGCCAGTCGGGGGGTCTACGAGCAGTACTTC. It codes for CASRGVYEQYF.

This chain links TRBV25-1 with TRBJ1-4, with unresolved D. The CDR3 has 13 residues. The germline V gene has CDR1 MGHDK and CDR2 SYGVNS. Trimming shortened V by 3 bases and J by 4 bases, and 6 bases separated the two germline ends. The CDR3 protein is CASSDRSNEKLFF. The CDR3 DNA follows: TGTGCCAGCAGTGATCGGAGTAATGAAAAACTGTTTTTT.

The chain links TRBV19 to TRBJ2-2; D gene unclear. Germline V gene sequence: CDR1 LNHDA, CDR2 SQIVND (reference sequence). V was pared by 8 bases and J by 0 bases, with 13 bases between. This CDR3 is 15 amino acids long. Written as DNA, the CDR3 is TGTGCCAGTGCTCGAGGCCAGACGAACACCGGGGAGCTGTTTTTT. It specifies CASARGQTNTGELFF. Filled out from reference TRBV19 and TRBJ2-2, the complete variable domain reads DGGITQSPKYLFRKEGQNVTLSCEQNLNHDAMYWYRQDPGQGLRLIYYSQIVNDFQKGDIAEGYSVSREKKESFPLTVTSAQKNPTAFYLCASARGQTNTGELFFGEGSRLTVL.

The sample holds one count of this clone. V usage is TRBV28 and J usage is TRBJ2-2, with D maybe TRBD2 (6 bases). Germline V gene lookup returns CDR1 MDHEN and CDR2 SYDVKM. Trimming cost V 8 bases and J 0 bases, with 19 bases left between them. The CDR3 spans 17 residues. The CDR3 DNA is TGTGCCAGCTCCCCCCCGGGACTTTTTTCGAACACCGGGGAGCTGTTTTTT. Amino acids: CASSPPGLFSNTGELFF.

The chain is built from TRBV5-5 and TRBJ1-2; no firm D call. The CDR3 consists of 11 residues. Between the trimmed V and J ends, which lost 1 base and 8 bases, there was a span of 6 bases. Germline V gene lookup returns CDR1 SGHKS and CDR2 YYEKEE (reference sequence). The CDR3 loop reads CASSLQRGYTF. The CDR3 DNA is TGTGCCAGCAGCTTGCAGCGGGGCTACACCTTC.

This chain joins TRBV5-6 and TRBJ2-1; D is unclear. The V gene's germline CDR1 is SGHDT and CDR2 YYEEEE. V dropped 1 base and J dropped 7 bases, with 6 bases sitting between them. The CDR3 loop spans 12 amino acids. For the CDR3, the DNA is TGTGCCAGCAGCTTGAGTAGTAATGAGCAGTTCTTC. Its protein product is CASSLSSNEQFF.

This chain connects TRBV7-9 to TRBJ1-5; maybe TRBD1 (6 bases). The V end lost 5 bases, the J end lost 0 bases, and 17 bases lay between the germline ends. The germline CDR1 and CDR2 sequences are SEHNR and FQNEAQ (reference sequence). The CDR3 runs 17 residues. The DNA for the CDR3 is TGTGCCAGCAGCCCCGTAGGGGGTACCAATAGCAATCAGCCCCAGCATTTT. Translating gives CASSPVGGTNSNQPQHF. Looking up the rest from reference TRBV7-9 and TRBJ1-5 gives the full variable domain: DTGVSQNPRHKITKRGQNVTFRCDPISEHNRLYWYRQTLGQGPEFLTYFQNEAQLEKSRLLSDRFSAERPKGSFSTLEIQRTEQGDSAMYLCASSPVGGTNSNQPQHFGDGTRLSIL.